The 3 T cell receptor beta chains below were found in one sample sequenced in a study of blood T cells in healthy people across ages. Using a J-beta primer mix together with a sample-barcoded 5' primer, a second PCR was run for roughly 7 to 12 cycles. Using its own MiXCR run on the 5' RACE reads, TCRdb lists one record per CDR3 protein. The table lists roughly 2 million distinct CDR3 sequences, about 50% of them singletons. The sample consisted of blood. The receptors originated from a woman between 35 and 50 years old in good health.

The V gene is TRBV2, the J gene TRBJ2-4; tentatively, D is TRBD1 (6 bases). There are 13 residues in the CDR3. The germline gives CDR1 SNHLY, CDR2 FYNNEI. V was clipped by 6 bases and J by 8 bases, with 14 bases between them. DNA for the CDR3: TGTGCCAGCAGGTGGACAGTTGGGGACATTCAGTACTTC. Residues: CASRWTVGDIQYF.

This chain connects TRBV6-6 to TRBJ2-5, with D possibly called TRBD1 or TRBD2 (5 bases each). With 6 bases removed from V and 4 bases from J, the gap between germline ends came to 18 bases. Germline V lookup: CDR1 MNHNY, CDR2 SVGAGI (reference sequence). The CDR3 is made up of 15 amino acids. CDR3 sequence: CASRTIAGTGETQYF. The CDR3 DNA reads as TGTGCCAGCAGAACCATAGCCGGGACGGGAGAGACCCAGTACTTC.

This rearrangement joins TRBV18 to TRBJ2-4, with unresolved D. Germline loops: CDR1 KGHSH, CDR2 LQKENI. With 2 bases removed from V and 6 bases from J, the gap between germline ends came to 8 bases. The CDR3 is 13 residues long. The CDR3 DNA follows: TGTGCCAGCTCACCATCATCTACAAACATTCAGTACTTC. This sequence encodes CASSPSSTNIQYF.